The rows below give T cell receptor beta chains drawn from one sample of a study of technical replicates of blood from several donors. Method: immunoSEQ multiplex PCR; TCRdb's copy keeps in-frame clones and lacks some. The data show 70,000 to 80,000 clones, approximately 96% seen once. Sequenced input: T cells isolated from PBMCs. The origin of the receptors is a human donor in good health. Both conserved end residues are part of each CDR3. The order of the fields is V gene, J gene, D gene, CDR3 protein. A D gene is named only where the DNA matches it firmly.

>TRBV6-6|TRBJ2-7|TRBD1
CASSYGQGPSYEQYF
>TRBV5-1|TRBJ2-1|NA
CASMAEGSSYNEQFF
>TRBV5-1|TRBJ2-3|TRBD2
CASSLGTSGGPTDTQYF
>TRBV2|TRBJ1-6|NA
CASSDTGFNSPLHF
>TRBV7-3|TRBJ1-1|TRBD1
CASSRSGGQHTTEAFF
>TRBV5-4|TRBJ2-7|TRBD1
CASSLTGTGAGEQYF
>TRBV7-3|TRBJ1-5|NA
CASSFLSGLNQPQHF
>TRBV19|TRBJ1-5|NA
CASFHGVPGRDQPQHF
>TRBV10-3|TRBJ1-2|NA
CAISGEGPFHGYTF
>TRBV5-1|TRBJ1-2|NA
CASSPGVGISEGDGYTF
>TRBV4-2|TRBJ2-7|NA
CASSPYLALAYEQYF
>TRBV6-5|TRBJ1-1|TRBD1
CASSSLARGLGTEAFF
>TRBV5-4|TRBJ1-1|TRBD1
CASSVGGQGGSEAFF
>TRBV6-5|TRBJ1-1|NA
CASTRGGPTEAFF
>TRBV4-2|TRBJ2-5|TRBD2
CASSRGTSVQETQYF
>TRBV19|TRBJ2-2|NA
CASSTYAAINTGELFF
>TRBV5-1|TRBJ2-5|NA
CASSKSGPVQETQYF